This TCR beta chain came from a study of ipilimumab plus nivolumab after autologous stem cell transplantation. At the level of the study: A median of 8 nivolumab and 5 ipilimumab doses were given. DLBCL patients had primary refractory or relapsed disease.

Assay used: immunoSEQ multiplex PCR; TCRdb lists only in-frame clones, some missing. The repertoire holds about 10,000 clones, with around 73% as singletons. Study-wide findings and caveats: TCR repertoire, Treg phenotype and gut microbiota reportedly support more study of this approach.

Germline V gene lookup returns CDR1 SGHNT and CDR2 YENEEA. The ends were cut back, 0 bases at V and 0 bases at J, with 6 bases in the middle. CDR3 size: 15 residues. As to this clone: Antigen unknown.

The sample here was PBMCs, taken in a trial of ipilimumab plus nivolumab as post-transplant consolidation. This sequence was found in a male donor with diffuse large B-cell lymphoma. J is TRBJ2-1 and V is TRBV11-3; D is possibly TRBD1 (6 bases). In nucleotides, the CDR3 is TGTGCCAGCAGCTTAGAGGGGGCCTCCTACAATGAGCAGTTCTTC. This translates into CASSLEGASYNEQFF.